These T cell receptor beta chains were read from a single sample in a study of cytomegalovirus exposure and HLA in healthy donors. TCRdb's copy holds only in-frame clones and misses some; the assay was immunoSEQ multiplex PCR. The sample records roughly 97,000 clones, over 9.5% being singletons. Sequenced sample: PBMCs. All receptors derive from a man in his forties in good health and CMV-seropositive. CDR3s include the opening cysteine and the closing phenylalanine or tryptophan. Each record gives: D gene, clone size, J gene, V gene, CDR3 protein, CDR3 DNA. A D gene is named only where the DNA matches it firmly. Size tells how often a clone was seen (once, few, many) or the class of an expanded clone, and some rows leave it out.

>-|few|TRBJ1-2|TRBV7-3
CASSSGGGYTF
TGTGCCAGCAGCTCCGGAGGCGGCTACACCTTC
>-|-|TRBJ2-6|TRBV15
CATSKSKTAPGANVLTF
TGTGCCACCAGCAAGAGTAAGACAGCTCCGGGGGCCAACGTCCTGACTTTC
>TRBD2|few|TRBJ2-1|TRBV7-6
CASSLSLADEQFF
TGTGCCAGCAGCTTATCTCTAGCGGATGAGCAGTTCTTC
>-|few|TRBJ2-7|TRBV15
CATSRDYLGQSVYEQYF
TGTGCCACCAGCAGAGATTACTTAGGACAGTCAGTATACGAGCAGTACTTC
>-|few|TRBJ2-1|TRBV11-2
CASTAYGRGREQFF
TGTGCCAGCACAGCTTACGGTCGTGGGAGAGAGCAGTTCTTC
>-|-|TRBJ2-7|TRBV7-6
CASSAGHEQYF
TGTGCCAGCAGCGCGGGACACGAGCAGTACTTC
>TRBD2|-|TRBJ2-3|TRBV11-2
CASSLILAGPTDTQYF
TGTGCCAGCAGCTTGATACTAGCGGGACCCACAGATACGCAGTATTTT
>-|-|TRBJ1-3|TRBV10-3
CAISERSPGNGNTIYF
TGTGCCATCAGTGAGAGGAGCCCAGGGAATGGAAACACCATATATTTT
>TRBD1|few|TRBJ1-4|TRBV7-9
CASSSDRGWVEKLFF
TGTGCCAGCAGCTCGGACAGGGGGTGGGTTGAAAAACTGTTTTTT
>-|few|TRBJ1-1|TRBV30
CAWSTRGGLTEAFF
TGTGCCTGGAGCACCAGGGGTGGTTTGACTGAAGCTTTCTTT
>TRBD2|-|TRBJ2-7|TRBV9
CASSVFVLAEFYEQYF
TGTGCCAGCAGCGTATTTGTACTAGCGGAGTTCTACGAGCAGTACTTC
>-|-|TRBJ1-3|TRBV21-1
CASSKRAQGGNTIYF
TGTGCCAGCAGCAAAAGGGCGCAGGGTGGAAACACCATATATTTT
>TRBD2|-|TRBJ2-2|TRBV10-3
CAISGLAGVGGELFF
TGTGCCATCAGTGGACTAGCGGGAGTTGGCGGGGAGCTGTTTTTT
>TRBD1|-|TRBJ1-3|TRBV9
CASSADRAGNTIYF
TGTGCCAGCAGCGCAGACAGGGCGGGAAACACCATATATTTT
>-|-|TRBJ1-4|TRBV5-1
CASSSDRPNEKLFF
TGCGCCAGCAGCTCGGACAGACCAAATGAAAAACTGTTTTTT
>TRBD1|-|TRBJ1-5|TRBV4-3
CASSQERGQGARQPQHF
TGCGCCAGCAGCCAAGAAAGAGGACAGGGGGCTCGGCAGCCCCAGCATTTT
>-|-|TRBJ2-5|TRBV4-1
CASSQGGVTEETQYF
TGCGCCAGCAGCCAAGGGGGGGTGACAGAAGAGACCCAGTACTTC
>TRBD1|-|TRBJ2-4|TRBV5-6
CASSPGQGVKNIQYF
TGTGCCAGCAGCCCGGGACAGGGTGTCAAAAACATTCAGTACTTC
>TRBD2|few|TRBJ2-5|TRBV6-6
CATSLAGIETQYF
TGTGCCACTTCACTAGCGGGAATTGAGACCCAGTACTTC
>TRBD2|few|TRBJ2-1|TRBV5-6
CASSLLAGNGDPWDEQFF
TGTGCCAGCAGCTTACTAGCGGGCAACGGCGACCCCTGGGATGAGCAGTTCTTC
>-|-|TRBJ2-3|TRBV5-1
CASSRGDSAITDTQYF
TGCGCCAGCAGTCGAGGAGACAGTGCCATCACAGATACGCAGTATTTT
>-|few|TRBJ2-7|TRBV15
CATSSGAGTASYEQYF
TGTGCCACCAGCAGCGGGGCGGGGACAGCTTCCTACGAGCAGTACTTC
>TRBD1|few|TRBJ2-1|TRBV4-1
CASTGRGPTYNEQFF
TGCGCCAGCACGGGTAGGGGGCCAACCTACAATGAGCAGTTCTTC
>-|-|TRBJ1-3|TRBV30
CAWSGVAGNTIYF
TGTGCCTGGAGTGGGGTAGCCGGAAACACCATATATTTT
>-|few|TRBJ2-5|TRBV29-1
CSVERSGETQYF
TGCAGCGTTGAACGGTCGGGGGAGACCCAGTACTTC
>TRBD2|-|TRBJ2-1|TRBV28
CASSFGREGRNEQFF
TGTGCCAGCAGTTTTGGACGGGAGGGCCGAAATGAGCAGTTCTTC
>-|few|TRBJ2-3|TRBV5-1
CASSQSVQVGTDTQYF
TGCGCCAGCAGCCAGAGCGTACAAGTCGGTACAGATACGCAGTATTTT
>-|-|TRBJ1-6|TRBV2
CASSSYNSPLHF
TGTGCCAGCAGTTCTTATAATTCACCCCTCCACTTT
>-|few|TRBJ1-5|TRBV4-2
CASSPLSGGGQPQHF
TGTGCCAGCAGCCCTCTCAGCGGGGGTGGTCAGCCCCAGCATTTT
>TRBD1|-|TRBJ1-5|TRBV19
CASSEPGTGGQPQHF
TGTGCCAGTAGTGAGCCCGGGACAGGAGGCCAGCCCCAGCATTTT
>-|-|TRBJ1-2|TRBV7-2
CASSLGGSYGYTF
TGTGCCAGCAGCTTAGGAGGCAGCTATGGCTACACCTTC
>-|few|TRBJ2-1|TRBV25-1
CASSDETDNEQFF
TGTGCCAGCAGTGATGAGACTGACAATGAGCAGTTCTTC
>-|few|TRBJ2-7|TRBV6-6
CASSQGPLPSYEQYF
TGTGCCAGCAGCCAGGGCCCTCTGCCCTCCTACGAGCAGTACTTC
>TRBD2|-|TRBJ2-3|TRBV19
CATLEVAGSTDTQYF
TGTGCCACCCTCGAAGTAGCGGGCAGCACAGATACGCAGTATTTT
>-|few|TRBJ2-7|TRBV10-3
CAISESLAHEQYF
TGTGCCATCAGTGAGTCACTAGCCCACGAGCAGTACTTC
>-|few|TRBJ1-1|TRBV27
CASCRASRVGSAFF
TGTGCCAGCTGCAGAGCATCAAGAGTGGGCAGCGCTTTCTTT
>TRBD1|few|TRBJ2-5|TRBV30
CAWRTGGAGTQYF
TGTGCCTGGAGGACAGGGGGCGCTGGGACCCAGTACTTC
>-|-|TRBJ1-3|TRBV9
CASSVSGAGNTIYF
TGTGCCAGCAGCGTAAGCGGGGCTGGAAACACCATATATTTT
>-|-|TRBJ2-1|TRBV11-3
CASSLLGSGYNEQFF
TGTGCCAGCAGCTTACTGGGAAGCGGGTACAATGAGCAGTTCTTC
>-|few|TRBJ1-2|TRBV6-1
CASSELQVINYGYTF
TGTGCCAGCAGTGAACTTCAGGTTATTAACTATGGCTACACCTTC
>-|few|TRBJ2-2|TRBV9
CASSVGRQFSGELFF
TGTGCCAGCAGCGTAGGGCGGCAATTCTCCGGGGAGCTGTTTTTT
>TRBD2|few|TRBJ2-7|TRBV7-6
CASSPMGRDEQYF
TGTGCCAGCAGCCCGATGGGGAGGGACGAGCAGTACTTC
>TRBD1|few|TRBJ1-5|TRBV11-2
CASSPGQVNQPQHF
TGTGCCAGCAGCCCGGGACAGGTCAATCAGCCCCAGCATTTT
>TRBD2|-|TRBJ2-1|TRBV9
CASSVGVAGGYYNEQFF
TGTGCCAGCAGCGTAGGAGTAGCGGGAGGGTACTACAATGAGCAGTTCTTC
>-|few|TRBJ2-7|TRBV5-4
CASSLLAGEQYF
TGTGCCAGCAGCTTACTAGCCGGCGAGCAGTACTTC
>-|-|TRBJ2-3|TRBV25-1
CASMTPGGTDTQYF
TGTGCCAGCATGACCCCAGGGGGCACAGATACGCAGTATTTT
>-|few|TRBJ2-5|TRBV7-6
CASSHLFETQYF
TGTGCCAGCAGCCACTTGTTCGAGACCCAGTACTTC
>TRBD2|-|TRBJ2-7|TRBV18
CASSQSSGGRTYEQYF
TGTGCCAGCTCACAATCCTCTGGCGGGAGGACCTACGAGCAGTACTTC
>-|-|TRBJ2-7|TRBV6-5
CASSYSSDYEQYF
TGTGCCAGCAGTTACTCGTCAGACTACGAGCAGTACTTC
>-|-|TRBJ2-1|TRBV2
CASSEGLNNEQFF
TGTGCCAGCAGTGAGGGACTCAACAATGAGCAGTTCTTC
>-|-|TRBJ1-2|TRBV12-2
CASREPTGEDGYTF
TGTGCAAGTCGCGAACCAACAGGGGAGGATGGCTACACCTTC
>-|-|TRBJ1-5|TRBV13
CASSLGQGGIEHF
TGTGCCAGCAGCTTAGGTCAGGGAGGGATAGAGCATTTT
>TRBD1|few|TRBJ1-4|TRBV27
CASSLSGQGWGATNEKLFF
TGTGCCAGCAGTTTATCGGGACAGGGTTGGGGTGCAACTAATGAAAAACTGTTTTTT
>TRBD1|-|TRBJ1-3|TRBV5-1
CASSQTGGLSFGNTIYF
TGCGCCAGCAGCCAGACAGGGGGCCTGTCTTTTGGAAACACCATATATTTT